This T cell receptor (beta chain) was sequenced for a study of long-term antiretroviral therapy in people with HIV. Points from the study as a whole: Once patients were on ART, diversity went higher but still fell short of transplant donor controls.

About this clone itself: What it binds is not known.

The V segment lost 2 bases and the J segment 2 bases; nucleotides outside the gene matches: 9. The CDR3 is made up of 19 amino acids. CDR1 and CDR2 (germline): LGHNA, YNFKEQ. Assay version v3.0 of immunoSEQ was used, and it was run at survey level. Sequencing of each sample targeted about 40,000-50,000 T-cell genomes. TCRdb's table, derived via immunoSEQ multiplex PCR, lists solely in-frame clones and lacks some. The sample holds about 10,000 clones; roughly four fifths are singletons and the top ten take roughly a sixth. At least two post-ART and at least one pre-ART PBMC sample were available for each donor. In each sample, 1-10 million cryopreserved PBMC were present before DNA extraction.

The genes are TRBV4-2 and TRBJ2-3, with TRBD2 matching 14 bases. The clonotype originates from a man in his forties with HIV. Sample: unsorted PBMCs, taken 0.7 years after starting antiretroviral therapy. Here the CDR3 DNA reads TGTGCCAGCAGCCAAAGACTAGCGGGAGGGCCTGGGGACACAGATACGCAGTATTTT. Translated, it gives CASSQRLAGGPGDTDTQYF.